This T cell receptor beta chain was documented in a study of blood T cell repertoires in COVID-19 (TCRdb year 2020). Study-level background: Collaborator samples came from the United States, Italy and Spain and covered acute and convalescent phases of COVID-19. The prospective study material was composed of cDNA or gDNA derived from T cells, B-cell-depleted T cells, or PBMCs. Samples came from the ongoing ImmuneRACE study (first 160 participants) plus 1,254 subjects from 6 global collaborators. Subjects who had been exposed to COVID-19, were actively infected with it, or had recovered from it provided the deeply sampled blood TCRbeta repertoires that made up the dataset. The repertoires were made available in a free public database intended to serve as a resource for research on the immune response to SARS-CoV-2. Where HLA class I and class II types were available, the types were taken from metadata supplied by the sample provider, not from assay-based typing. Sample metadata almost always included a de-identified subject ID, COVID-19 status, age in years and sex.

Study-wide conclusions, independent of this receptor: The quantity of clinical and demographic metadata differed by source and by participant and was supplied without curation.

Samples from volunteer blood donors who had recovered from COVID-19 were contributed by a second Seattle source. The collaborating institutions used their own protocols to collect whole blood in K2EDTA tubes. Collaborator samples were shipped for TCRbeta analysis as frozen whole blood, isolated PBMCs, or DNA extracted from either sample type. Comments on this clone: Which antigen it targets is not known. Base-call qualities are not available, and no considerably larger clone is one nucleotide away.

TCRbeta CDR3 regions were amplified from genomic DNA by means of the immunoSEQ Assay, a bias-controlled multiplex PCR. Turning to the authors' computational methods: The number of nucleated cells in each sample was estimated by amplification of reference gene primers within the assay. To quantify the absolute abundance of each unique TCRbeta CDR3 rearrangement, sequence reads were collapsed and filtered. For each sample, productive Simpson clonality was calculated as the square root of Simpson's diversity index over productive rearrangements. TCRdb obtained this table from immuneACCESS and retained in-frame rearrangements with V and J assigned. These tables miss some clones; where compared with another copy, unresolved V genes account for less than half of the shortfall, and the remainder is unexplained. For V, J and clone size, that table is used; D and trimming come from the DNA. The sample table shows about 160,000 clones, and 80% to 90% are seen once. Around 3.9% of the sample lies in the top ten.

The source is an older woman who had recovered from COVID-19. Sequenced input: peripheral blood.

The DNA is as follows: TGTGCCAGCAGACTGGGGGCAGGGGGAGAAAAACTGTTTTTT. This translates into CASRLGAGGEKLFF. The sequence links TRBV28 to TRBJ1-4, with 7 bases matching TRBD1. Its CDR3 holds 14 amino acids, cysteine through phenylalanine. Solely the CDR3 DNA is kept, with 42 bases framed from the first base. In the germline V gene, CDR1 corresponds to MDHEN and CDR2 to SYDVKM. Trimming takes 6 bases off V and 8 bases off J; junction bases not matched to a gene: 9.